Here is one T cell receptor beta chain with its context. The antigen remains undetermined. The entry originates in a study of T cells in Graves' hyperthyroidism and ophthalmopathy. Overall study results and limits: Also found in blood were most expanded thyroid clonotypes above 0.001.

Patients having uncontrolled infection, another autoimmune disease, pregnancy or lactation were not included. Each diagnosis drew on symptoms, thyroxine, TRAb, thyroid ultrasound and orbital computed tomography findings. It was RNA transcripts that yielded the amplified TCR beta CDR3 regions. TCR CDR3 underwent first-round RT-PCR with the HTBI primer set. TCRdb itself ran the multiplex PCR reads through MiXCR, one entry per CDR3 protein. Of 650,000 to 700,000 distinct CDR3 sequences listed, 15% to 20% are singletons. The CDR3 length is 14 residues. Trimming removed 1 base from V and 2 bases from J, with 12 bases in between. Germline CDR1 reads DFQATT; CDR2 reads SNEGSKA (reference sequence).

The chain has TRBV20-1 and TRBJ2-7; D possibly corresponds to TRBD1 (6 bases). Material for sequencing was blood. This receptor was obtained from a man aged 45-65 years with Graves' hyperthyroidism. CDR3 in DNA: TGCAGTGCTAGAGTCCGGGACAAAGCCTACGAGCAGTACTTC. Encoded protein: CSARVRDKAYEQYF.